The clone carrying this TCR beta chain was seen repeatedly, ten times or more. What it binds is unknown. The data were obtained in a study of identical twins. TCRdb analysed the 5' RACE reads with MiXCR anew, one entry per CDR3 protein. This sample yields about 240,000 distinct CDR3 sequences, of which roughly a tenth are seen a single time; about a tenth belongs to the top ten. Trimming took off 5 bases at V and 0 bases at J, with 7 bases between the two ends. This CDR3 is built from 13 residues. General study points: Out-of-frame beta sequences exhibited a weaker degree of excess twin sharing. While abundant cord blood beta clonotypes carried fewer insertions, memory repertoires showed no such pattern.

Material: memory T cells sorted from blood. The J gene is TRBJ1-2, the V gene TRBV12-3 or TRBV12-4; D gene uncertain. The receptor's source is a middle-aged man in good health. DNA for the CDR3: TGTGCCAGCAGTCGCGGGACTAACTATGGCTACACCTTC. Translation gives CASSRGTNYGYTF.